Sequencing of this T cell receptor beta chain was carried out in a study of blood T cell repertoires in COVID-19. About the research overall: PBMCs, B-cell-depleted T cells, or T cells were the source of the cDNA or gDNA that made up the material.

TCRdb's copy holds only in-frame clones and misses some; the assay was immunoSEQ multiplex PCR. The sample consists of 50,000 to 65,000 clones, over 85% of them appearing once. The V gene's germline CDR1 is SGHDT and CDR2 YYEEEE. This CDR3 contains 16 residues. J lost 2 bases, V lost 2 bases, and 7 bases had no gene match. J is TRBJ2-3 and V is TRBV5-6; TRBD2 matches at 8 bases. This sequence was found in a human donor in a cohort sampled during active COVID-19. Sequencing was done on a sample of peripheral blood. The CDR3: CASSFLGTSSTDTQYF. CDR3 sequence (DNA): TGTGCCAGCAGCTTCCTCGGGACTAGTTCCACAGATACGCAGTATTTT. Looking up the rest from reference TRBV5-6 and TRBJ2-3 gives the full variable domain: DAGVTQSPTHLIKTRGQQVTLRCSPKSGHDTVSWYQQALGQGPQFIFQYYEEEERQRGNFPDRFSGHQFPNYSSELNVNALLLGDSALYLCASSFLGTSSTDTQYFGPGTRLTVL.